This note documents a single T cell receptor beta chain sequence. The data were obtained in a study of cytomegalovirus exposure and HLA in healthy donors. Assay used: immunoSEQ multiplex PCR; TCRdb lists only in-frame clones, some missing. The sample yields more than 110,000 clones, about nine tenths seen once. This CDR3 comprises 15 residues. The trim removed 3 bases at V and 7 bases at J, leaving 4 bases unmatched. The germline V gene has CDR1 MGHRA and CDR2 YSYEKL. The chain links TRBV4-1 to TRBJ2-1; 12 positions match TRBD2. This clonotype was sampled from a man aged 18 to 30 in good health and CMV-seronegative. Sequencing was performed on PBMCs. CDR3 nucleotide sequence: TGCGCCAGCAGCCATCTCCTAGCGGGAGGGAATGAGCAGTTCTTC. Translating gives CASSHLLAGGNEQFF.